The rows below give T cell receptor beta chains drawn from one sample of a study of T-cell reconstitution after alpha-beta-depleted transplantation in children. TCRdb reprocessed the PCR reads with MiXCR, giving one entry per CDR3 protein. The profile shows around 130,000 distinct CDR3 sequences, about 9.9% of them singletons. This material consisted of PBMCs, mostly from graft donor cells, taken 180 days after TCRalphabeta/CD19-depleted stem cell transplant. The receptor source for this set is a girl less than two years old who had a stem cell transplant for combined immunodeficiency, so the T cells may come from the graft donor. CDR3s include the opening cysteine and the closing phenylalanine or tryptophan. Each record gives: V gene, CDR3 protein.

>TRBV3-1
CASSQDLASGSYEQYF
>TRBV18
CASSPPTYTGELFF
>TRBV12-3/TRBV12-4
CASSGQGAMEYQETQYF
>TRBV7-2
CASSLRVYTGNTIYF
>TRBV20-1
CSARDYWTGDHEQYF
>TRBV5-1
CASSLGAGEIGNTEAFF
>TRBV18
CASSQWTSASSYNEQFF
>TRBV12-3/TRBV12-4
CASSLFGILYEQYF
>TRBV12-3/TRBV12-4
CASASLGLGTDTQYF
>TRBV29-1
CSVVGLAGGPRAADTQYF
>TRBV4-2
CASSQGTGRYQPQHF
>TRBV11-2
CASSLDPPASGSYEQYF
>TRBV5-1
CASSTGQGYEQYF
>TRBV5-5
CASNQGAGNTIYF
>TRBV7-3
CASSTSGGALETQYF
>TRBV11-3
CASSPGGGGTSRGEQFF
>TRBV18
CASSPFSGGAQNEQFF
>TRBV20-1
CSASTDYTF
>TRBV10-3
CAISESGREGTDTQYF
>TRBV12-3/TRBV12-4
CASSLRVGEQYF
>TRBV10-3
CAIKRDRGQSNNEQFF
>TRBV20-1
CSAIPLANEQFF
>TRBV5-1
CASSLGAGGPREQFF
>TRBV6-5
CASSYGQGGYEQYF
>TRBV10-3
CAIGVRSTSDTQYF
>TRBV12-3/TRBV12-4
CASSLRQGYEQYF
>TRBV5-1
CASSLASFGQETQYF
>TRBV28
CASSLVGEAFF
>TRBV24-1
CATSDQQAGTGELFF
>TRBV12-3/TRBV12-4
CASSLRTGHLGPQHF
>TRBV5-1
CASSLDYTGDADTQYF
>TRBV12-3/TRBV12-4
CASSSMDRGPGGNTIYF
>TRBV10-3
CAISELREVQETQHF
>TRBV5-1
CASSRQGANNSPLHF
>TRBV12-3/TRBV12-4
CASSLVPTAEAFF
>TRBV18
CASSGQVQETQYF
>TRBV20-1
CSARDLRLSYEQYF
>TRBV12-3/TRBV12-4
CSSSIRQELNQPQHF
>TRBV20-1
CSARDPGLAGYNEQFF
>TRBV5-1
CASSLGGGLSGANVLTF
>TRBV7-9
CASSLLLGRQETQYF
>TRBV7-9
CASSLEAGHHEQYF
>TRBV4-3
CASSRTGLYGYTF
>TRBV11-1
CASSFYRERTDTQYF
>TRBV27
CASSLSNLAGYYNSPLHF
>TRBV6-2/TRBV6-3
CATGRASNQPQHF
>TRBV7-2
CASSLRAGTNYGYTF